This T cell receptor beta chain was observed in a study of T cell changes during pregnancy in multiple sclerosis. Germline lookup yields CDR1 GTSNPN and CDR2 SVGIG (reference sequence). V was cut by 5 bases and J by 4 bases, with 23 bases left in between. The CDR3 is made up of 16 amino acids. Sequencing was performed with immunoSEQ multiplex PCR; in TCRdb, only in-frame clones are kept and a portion is missing. The profile covers 35,000 to 50,000 clones, with 75% to 90% appearing a single time and 4% to 5% taken by the ten largest. The source was peripheral blood, collected in the second trimester of pregnancy. The TCR was taken from a female donor in good health, enrolled as a control in a pregnancy study. The chain uses TRBV30 and TRBJ1-2; weak D call: TRBD1 (6 bases). The CDR3 nucleotides are TGTGCCTGGGAGCCTAACCAGGGGAACCGGGGCTATGGCTACACCTTC. Protein: CAWEPNQGNRGYGYTF.